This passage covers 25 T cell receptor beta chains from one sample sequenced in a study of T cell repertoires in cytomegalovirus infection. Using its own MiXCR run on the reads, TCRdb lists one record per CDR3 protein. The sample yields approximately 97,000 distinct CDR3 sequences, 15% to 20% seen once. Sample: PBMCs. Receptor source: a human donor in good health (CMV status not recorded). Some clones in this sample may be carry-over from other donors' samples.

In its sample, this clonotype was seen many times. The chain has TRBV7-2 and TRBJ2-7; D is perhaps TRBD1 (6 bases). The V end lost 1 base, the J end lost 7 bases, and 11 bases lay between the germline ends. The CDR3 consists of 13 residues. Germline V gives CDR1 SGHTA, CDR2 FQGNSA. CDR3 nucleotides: TGTGCCAGCAGCTTAGGAGGGGGAAGGGAGCAGTACTTC. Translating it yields CASSLGGGREQYF.

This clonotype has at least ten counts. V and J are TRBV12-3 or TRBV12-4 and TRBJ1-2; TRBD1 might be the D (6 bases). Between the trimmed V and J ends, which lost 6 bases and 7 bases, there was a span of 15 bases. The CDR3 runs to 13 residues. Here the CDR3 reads CASRYSGETGYTF. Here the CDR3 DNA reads TGTGCCAGCAGATACTCAGGGGAGACTGGCTACACCTTC.

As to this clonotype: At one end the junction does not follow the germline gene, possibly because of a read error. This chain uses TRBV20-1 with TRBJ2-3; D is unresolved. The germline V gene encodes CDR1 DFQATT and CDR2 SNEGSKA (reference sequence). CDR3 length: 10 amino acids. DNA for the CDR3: TGCAGTGCTAGTGACCCGATACAATGGTTT. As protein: CSASDPIQWF.

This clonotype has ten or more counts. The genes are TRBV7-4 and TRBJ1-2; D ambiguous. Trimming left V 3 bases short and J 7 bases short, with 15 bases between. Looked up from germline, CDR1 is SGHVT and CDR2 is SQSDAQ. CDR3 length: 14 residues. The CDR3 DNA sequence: TGTGCCAGCAGCTTTTGGCGGGGAATGGGTGGCTACACCTTC. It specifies CASSFWRGMGGYTF.

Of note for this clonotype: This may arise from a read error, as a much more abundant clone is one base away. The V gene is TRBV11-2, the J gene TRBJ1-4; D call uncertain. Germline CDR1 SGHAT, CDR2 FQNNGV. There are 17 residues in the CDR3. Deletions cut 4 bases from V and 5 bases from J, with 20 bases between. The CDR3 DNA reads TGTGCCAGCAGCTCCTACTCGGGCCATGGAGGGAATGAAAAACTGTTTTTT. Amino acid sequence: CASSSYSGHGGNEKLFF.

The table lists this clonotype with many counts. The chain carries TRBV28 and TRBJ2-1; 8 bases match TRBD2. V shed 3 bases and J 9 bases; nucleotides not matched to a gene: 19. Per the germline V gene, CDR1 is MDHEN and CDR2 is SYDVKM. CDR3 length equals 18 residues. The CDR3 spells CASSFPGRAAGGRGEQFF. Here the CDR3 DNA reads TGTGCCAGCAGTTTTCCCGGACGGGCCGCGGGGGGCCGGGGTGAGCAGTTCTTC.

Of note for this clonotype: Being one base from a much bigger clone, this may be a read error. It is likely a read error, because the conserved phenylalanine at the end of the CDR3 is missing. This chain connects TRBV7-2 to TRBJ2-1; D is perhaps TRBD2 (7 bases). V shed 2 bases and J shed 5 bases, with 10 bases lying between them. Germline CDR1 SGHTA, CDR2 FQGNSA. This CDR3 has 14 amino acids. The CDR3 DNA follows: TGTGCCAGCAGCTTAAGGGGGGGGGACAATGAGCAGTTCTAC. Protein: CASSLRGGDNEQFY.

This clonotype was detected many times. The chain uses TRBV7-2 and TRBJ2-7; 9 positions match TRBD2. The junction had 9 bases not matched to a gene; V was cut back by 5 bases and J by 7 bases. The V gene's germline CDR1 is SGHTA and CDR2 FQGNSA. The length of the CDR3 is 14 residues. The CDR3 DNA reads TGTGCCAGCAGCCGGATAGCGGGGGCGGGGGAGCAGTACTTC. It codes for CASSRIAGAGEQYF. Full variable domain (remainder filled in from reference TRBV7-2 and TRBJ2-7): GAGVSQSPSNKVTEKGKDVELRCDPISGHTALYWYRQSLGQGLEFLIYFQGNSAPDKSGLPSDRFSAERTGGSVSTLTIQRTQQEDSAVYLCASSRIAGAGEQYFGPGTRLTVT.

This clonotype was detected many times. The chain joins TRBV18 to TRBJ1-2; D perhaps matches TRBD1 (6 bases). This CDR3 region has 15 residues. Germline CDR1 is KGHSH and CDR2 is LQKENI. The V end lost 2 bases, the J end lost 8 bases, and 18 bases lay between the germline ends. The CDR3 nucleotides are TGTGCCAGCTCACCAACGGGGGCTCAAGGTGGCGGCTACACCTTC. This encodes CASSPTGAQGGGYTF.

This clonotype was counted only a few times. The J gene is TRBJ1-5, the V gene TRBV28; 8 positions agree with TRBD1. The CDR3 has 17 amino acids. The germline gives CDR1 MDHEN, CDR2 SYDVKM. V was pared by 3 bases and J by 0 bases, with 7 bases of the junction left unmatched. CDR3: CASSFRQGIISNQPQHF. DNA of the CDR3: TGTGCCAGCAGTTTCAGACAGGGGATAATTAGCAATCAGCCCCAGCATTTT.

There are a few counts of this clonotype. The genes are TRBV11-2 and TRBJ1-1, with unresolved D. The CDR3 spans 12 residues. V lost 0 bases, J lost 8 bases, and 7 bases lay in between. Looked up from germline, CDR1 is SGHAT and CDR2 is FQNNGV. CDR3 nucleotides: TGTGCCAGCAGCTTAGAGGTTACCGAAGCTTTCTTT. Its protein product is CASSLEVTEAFF.

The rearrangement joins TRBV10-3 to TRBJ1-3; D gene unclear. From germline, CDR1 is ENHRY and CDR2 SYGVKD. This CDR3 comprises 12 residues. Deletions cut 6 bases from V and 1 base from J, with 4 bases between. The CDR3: CAIRVSGNTIYF. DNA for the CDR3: TGTGCCATCAGGGTATCTGGAAACACCATATATTTT.

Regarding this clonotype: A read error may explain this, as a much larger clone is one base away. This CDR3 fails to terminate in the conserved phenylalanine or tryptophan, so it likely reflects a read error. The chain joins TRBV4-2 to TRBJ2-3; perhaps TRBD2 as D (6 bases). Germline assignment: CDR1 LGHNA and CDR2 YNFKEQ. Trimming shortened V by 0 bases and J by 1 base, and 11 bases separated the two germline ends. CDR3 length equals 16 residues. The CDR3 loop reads CASSQERSGGTDTQYY. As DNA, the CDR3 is TGTGCCAGCAGCCAAGAGCGTAGCGGAGGCACAGATACGCAGTATTAT.

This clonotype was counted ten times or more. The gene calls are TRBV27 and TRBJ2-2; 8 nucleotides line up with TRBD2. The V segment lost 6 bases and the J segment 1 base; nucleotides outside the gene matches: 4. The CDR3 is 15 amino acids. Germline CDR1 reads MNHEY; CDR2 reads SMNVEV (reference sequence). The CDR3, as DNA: TGTGCCAGCAGCATAGCGGGGAGGAACACCGGGGAGCTGTTTTTT. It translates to CASSIAGRNTGELFF.

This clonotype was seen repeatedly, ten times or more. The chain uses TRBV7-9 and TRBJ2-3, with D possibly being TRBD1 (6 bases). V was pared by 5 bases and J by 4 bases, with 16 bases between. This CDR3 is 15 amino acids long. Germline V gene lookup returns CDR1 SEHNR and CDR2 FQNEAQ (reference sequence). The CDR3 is CASSLDSKGADTQYF. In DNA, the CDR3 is TGTGCCAGCAGCCTGGACAGCAAAGGTGCAGATACGCAGTATTTT.

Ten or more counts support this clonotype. The CDR3 coding sequence is TGTGCCAGCAGCTTGGGGACAGGAATCTATGGCTACACCTTC. It is translated as CASSLGTGIYGYTF. The chain recombines TRBV7-8 with TRBJ1-2; 8 bases match TRBD1. The germline CDR1 and CDR2 sequences are SGHVS and FQNEAQ. V dropped 3 bases and J dropped 4; count of bases not matched to a gene: 4. CDR3 size: 14 residues.

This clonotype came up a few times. The CDR3 region is CASSLIHRGTEAFF. CDR3 coding DNA: TGTGCCAGCAGCTTAATCCACAGGGGCACTGAAGCTTTCTTT. The chain has TRBV7-3 and TRBJ1-1, with TRBD1 matching 7 bases. CDR1 is SGHTA, CDR2 FQGTGA, per germline. Trimming removed 1 base from V and 4 bases from J; junction bases left unmatched: 3. The length of the CDR3 is 14 residues.

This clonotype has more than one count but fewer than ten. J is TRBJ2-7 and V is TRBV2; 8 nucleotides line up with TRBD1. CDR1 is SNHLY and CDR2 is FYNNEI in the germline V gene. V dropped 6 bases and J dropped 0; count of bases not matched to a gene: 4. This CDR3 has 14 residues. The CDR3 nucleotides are TGTGCCAGCAGATCCGACAGGGGCTCCTACGAGCAGTACTTC. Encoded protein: CASRSDRGSYEQYF.

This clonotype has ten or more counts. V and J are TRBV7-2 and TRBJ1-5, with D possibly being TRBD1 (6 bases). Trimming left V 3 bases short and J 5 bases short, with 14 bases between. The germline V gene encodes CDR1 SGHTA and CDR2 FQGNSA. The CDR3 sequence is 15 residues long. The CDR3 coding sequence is TGTGCCAGCAGCTTGACGGGGGGCCGAGATCAGCCCCAGCATTTT. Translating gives CASSLTGGRDQPQHF.

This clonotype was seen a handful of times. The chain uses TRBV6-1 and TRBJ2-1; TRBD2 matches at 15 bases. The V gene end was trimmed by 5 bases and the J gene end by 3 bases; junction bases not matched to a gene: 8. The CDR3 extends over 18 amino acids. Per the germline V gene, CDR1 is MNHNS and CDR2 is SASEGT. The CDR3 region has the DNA TGTGCCAGCAGTCGAGGGGGACTAGCGGGGGGCTACTACAATGAGCAGTTCTTC. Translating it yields CASSRGGLAGGYYNEQFF.

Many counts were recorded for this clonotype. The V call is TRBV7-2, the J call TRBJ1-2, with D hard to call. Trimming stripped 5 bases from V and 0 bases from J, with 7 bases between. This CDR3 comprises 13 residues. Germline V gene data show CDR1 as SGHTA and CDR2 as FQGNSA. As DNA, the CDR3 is TGTGCCAGCAGCCAGAGTGCTAACTATGGCTACACCTTC. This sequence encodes CASSQSANYGYTF.

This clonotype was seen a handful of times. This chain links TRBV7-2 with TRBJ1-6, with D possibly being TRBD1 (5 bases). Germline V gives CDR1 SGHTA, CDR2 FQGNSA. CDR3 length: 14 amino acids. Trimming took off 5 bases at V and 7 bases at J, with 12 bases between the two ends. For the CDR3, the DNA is TGTGCCAGCAGCCCCCGGGACCAAAATTCACCCCTCCACTTT. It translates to CASSPRDQNSPLHF. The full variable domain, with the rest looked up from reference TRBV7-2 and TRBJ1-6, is GAGVSQSPSNKVTEKGKDVELRCDPISGHTALYWYRQSLGQGLEFLIYFQGNSAPDKSGLPSDRFSAERTGGSVSTLTIQRTQQEDSAVYLCASSPRDQNSPLHFGNGTRLTVT.

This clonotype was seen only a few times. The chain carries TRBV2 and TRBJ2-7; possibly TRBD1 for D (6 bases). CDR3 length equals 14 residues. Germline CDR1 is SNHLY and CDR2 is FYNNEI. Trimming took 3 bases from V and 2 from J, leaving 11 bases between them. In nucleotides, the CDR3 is TGTGCCAGCAGTGAGGTGGCAGGGGCCTACGAGCAGTACTTC. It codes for CASSEVAGAYEQYF.

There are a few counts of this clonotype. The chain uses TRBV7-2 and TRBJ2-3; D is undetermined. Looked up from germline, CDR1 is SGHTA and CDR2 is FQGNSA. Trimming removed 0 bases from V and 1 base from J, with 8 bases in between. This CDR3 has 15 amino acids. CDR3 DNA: TGTGCCAGCAGCTTAGCGCGTGACCGCACAGATACGCAGTATTTT. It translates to CASSLARDRTDTQYF.

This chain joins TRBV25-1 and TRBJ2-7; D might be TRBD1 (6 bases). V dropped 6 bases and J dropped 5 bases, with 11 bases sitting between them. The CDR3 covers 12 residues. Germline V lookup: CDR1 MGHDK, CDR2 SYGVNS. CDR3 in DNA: TGTGCCAGCAGGGGGACACGAAACGAGCAGTACTTC. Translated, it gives CASRGTRNEQYF.